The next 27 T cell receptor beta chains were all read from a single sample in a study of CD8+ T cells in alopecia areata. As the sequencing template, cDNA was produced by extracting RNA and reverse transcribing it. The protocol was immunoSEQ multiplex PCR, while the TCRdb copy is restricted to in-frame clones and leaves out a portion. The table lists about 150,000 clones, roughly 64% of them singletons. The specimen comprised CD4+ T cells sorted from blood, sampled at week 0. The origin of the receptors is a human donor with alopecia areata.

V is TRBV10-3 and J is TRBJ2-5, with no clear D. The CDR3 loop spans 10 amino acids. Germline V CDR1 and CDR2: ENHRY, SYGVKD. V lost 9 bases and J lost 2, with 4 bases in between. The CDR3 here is CAIGQETQYF. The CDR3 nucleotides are TGTGCCATAGGTCAAGAGACCCAGTACTTC.

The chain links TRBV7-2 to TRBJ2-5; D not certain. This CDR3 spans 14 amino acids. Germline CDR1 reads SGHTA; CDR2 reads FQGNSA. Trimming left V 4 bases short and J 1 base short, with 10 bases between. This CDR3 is CASSWGTAQETQYF. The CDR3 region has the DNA TGTGCCAGCAGCTGGGGAACAGCCCAAGAGACCCAGTACTTC.

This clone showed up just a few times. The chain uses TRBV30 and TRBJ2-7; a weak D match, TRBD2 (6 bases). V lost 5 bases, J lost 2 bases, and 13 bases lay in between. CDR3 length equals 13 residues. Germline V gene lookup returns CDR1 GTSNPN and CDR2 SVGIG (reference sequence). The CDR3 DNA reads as TGTGCCTGGTCCCGGAGACTAGCCTACGAGCAGTACTTC. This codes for CAWSRRLAYEQYF.

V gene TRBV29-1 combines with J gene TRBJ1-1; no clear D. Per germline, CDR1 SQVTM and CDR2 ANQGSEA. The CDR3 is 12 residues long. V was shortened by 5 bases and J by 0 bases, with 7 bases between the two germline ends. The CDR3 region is CSVTGVNTEAFF. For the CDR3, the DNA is TGCAGCGTTACGGGAGTGAACACTGAAGCTTTCTTT.

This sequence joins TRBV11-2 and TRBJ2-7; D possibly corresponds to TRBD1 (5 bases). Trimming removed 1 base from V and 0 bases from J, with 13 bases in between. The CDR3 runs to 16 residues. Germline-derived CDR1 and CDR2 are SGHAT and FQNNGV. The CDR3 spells CASSLGGSLSSYEQYF. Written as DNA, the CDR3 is TGTGCCAGCAGCTTAGGGGGCAGTCTAAGCTCCTACGAGCAGTACTTC.

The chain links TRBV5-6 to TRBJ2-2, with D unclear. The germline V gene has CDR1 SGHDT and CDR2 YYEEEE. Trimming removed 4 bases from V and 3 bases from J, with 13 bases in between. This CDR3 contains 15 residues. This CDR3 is CASSRHRLDTGELFF. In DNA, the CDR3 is TGTGCCAGCAGCCGTCATAGGCTGGACACCGGGGAGCTGTTTTTT.

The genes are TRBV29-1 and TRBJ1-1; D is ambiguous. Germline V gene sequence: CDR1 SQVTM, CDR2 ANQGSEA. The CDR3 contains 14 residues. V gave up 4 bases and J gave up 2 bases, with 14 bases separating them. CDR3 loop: CSVGRVPTNTEAFF. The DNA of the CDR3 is TGCAGCGTTGGTAGGGTCCCCACCAACACTGAAGCTTTCTTT.

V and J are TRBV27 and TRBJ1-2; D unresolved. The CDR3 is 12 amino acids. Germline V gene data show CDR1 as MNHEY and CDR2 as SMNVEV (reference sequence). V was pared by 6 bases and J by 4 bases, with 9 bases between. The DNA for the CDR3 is TGTGCCAGCAGATCGGGTTTCTATGGCTACACCTTC. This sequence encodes CASRSGFYGYTF.

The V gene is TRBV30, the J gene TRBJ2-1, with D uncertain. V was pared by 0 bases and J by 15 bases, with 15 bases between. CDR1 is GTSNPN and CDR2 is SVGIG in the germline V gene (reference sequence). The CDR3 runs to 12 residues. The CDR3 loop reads CAWSVTVQPPFF. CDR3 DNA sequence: TGTGCCTGGAGTGTAACGGTCCAGCCTCCGTTCTTC.

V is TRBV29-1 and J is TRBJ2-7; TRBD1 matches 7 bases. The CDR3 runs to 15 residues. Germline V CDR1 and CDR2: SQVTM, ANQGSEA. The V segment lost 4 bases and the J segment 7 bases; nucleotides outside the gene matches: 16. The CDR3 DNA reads TGCAGCGTTGCGGCCCTTACTACAGGGGCTCGGGAGCAGTACTTC. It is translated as CSVAALTTGAREQYF.

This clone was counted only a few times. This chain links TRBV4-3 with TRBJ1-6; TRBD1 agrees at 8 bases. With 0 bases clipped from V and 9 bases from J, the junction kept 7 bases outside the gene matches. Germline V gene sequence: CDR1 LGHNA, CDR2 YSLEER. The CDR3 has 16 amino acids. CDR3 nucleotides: TGCGCCAGCAGCCAAGATCATCAGGGGGCAGGTTCACCCCTCCACTTT. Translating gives CASSQDHQGAGSPLHF.

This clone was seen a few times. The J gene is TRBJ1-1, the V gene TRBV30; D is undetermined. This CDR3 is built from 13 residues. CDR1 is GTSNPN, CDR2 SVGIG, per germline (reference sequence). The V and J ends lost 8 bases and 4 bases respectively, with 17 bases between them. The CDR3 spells CAGDIYSGTEAFF. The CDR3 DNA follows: TGTGCCGGTGATATTTACTCGGGCACTGAAGCTTTCTTT.

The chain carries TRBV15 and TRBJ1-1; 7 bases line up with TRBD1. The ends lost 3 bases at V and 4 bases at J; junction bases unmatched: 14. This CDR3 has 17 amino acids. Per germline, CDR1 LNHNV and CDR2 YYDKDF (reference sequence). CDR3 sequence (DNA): TGTGCCACCAGCAGGGGCCGGCCAGGGGGTACTATCACTGAAGCTTTCTTT. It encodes CATSRGRPGGTITEAFF.

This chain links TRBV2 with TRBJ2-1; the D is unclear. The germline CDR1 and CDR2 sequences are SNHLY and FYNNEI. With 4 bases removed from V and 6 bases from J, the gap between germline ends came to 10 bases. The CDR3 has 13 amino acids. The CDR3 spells CASSVGKGNEQFF. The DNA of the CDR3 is TGTGCCAGCAGTGTAGGGAAGGGCAATGAGCAGTTCTTC.

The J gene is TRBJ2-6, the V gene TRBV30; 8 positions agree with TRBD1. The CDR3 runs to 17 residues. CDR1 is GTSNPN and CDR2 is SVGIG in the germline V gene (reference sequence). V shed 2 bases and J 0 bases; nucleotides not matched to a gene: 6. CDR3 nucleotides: TGTGCCTGGAGTCCGACAGGGGCGAGCTCTGGGGCCAACGTCCTGACTTTC. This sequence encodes CAWSPTGASSGANVLTF.

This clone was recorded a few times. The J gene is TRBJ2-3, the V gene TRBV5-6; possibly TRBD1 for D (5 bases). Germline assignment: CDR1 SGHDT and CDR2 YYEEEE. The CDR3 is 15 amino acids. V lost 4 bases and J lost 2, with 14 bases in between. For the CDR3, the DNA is TGTGCCAGCAGCCTCCCAGGGTTTTTCACAGATACGCAGTATTTT. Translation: CASSLPGFFTDTQYF.

The CDR3 here is CASSRGTSLPYEQYF. The CDR3 DNA reads as TGTGCCAGCAGCCGGGGGACTAGCCTCCCCTACGAGCAGTACTTC. The chain uses TRBV4-2 and TRBJ2-7; 9 positions agree with TRBD2. CDR1 and CDR2 (germline): LGHNA, YNFKEQ. V lost 4 bases, J lost 2 bases, and 6 bases stayed unmatched. This CDR3 region has 15 residues.

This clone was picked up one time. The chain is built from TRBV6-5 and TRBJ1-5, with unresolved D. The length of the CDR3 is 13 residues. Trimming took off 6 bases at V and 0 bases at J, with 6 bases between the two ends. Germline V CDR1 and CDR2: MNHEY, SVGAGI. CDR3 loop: CASRRSSNQPQHF. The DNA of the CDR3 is TGTGCCAGCAGGAGAAGTAGCAATCAGCCCCAGCATTTT.

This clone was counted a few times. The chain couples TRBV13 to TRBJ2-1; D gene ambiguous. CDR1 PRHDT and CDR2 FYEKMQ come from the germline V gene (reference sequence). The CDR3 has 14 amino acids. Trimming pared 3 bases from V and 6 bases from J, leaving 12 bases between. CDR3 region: CASSFGFVGNEQFF. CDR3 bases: TGTGCCAGCAGCTTTGGGTTTGTGGGCAATGAGCAGTTCTTC.

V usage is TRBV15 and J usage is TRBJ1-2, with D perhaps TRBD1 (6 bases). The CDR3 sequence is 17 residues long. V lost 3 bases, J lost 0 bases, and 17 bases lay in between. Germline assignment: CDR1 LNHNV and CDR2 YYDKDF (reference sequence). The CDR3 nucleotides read TGTGCCACCAGCAGCAATAAAGGGGGGCCAGCTAACTATGGCTACACCTTC. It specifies CATSSNKGGPANYGYTF.

This CDR3 is CASSGTGGVRSPLHF. CDR3 coding DNA: TGTGCCAGCAGTGGGACAGGAGGAGTTCGATCACCCCTCCACTTT. This chain uses TRBV25-1 with TRBJ1-6; TRBD1 aligns across 7 bases. The V and J ends lost 4 bases and 10 bases, in that order; junction bases with no gene match: 10. The V gene's germline CDR1 is MGHDK and CDR2 SYGVNS. CDR3 length: 15 amino acids.

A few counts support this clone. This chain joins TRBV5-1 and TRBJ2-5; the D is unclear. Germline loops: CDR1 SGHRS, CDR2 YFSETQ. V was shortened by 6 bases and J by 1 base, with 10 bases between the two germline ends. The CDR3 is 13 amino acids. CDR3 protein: CASTAVFQETQYF. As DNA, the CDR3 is TGCGCCAGCACCGCCGTCTTCCAAGAGACCCAGTACTTC.

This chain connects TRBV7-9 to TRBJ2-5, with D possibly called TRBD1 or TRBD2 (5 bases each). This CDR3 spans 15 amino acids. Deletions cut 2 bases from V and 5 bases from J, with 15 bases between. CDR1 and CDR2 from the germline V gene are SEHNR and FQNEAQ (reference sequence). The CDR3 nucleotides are TGTGCCAGCAGCTTAACGGGTCAGGGCGGGGAGACCCAGTACTTC. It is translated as CASSLTGQGGETQYF.

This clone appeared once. The CDR3 here is CASSPFRGHLNYGYTF. CDR3 DNA sequence: TGTGCCAGCAGTCCGTTCCGGGGACACCTTAACTATGGCTACACCTTC. The chain links TRBV27 to TRBJ1-2, with D possibly matching TRBD1 (6 bases). Trimming took off 5 bases at V and 1 base at J, with 17 bases between the two ends. The germline V gene encodes CDR1 MNHEY and CDR2 SMNVEV (reference sequence). This CDR3 contains 16 residues.

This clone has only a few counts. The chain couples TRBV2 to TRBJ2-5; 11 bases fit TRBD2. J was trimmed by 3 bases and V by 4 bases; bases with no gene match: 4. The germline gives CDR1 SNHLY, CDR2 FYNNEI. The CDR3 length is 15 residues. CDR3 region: CASSGMGLAEETQYF. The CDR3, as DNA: TGTGCCAGCAGTGGTATGGGACTAGCGGAAGAGACCCAGTACTTC.

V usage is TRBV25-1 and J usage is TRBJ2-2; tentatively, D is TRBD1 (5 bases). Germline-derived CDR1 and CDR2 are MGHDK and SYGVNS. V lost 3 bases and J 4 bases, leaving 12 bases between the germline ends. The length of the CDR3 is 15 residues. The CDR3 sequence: CASSDKGHTTGELFF. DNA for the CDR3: TGTGCCAGCAGTGATAAAGGACACACCACCGGGGAGCTGTTTTTT.

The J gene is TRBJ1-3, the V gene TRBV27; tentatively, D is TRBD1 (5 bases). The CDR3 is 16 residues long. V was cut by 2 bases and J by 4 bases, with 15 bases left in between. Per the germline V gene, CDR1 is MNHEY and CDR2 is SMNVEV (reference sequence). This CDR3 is CASSLQGQTGGNTIYF. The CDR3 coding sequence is TGTGCCAGCAGTTTACAGGGTCAAACGGGAGGAAACACCATATATTTT.